Sequencing of this TCR beta chain was carried out in a study of CD8+ T cells in alopecia areata. On the study more broadly: Treatment of the treated patients consisted of oral tofacitinib, 5 to 10 mg twice daily.

Whole-study findings and limits: Administration of tofacitinib significantly diminished scalp clonality and expanded CD8+ clones within the top 100. Scalp and blood retained many expanded lesional clones during tofacitinib.

In regard to this clone: Its antigen is undetermined.

Once RNA had been extracted, it was reverse transcribed into cDNA to act as the sequencing template. Some clones are missing from TCRdb's copy, which holds only in-frame ones; the method was immunoSEQ multiplex PCR. The sample lists around 100,000 clones, around 84% seen once, with 11% in the top ten. Germline values: CDR1 GTSNPN, CDR2 SVGIG (reference sequence). The CDR3 totals 16 residues. V shed 4 bases and J 5 bases; nucleotides not matched to a gene: 11. Stated treatment: oral pan-JAK inhibitor, 5-10 mg twice daily. This TCR was recovered from a human donor with alopecia areata. Material: CD8+ T cells sorted from blood, obtained at roughly week 30, from a patient treated with tofacitinib. The chain carries TRBV30 and TRBJ2-1; 10 nucleotides align to TRBD2. DNA for the CDR3: TGTGCCTGGAACCCCAGAGCGGGAGGGGAAAACAATGAGCAGTTCTTC. It translates to CAWNPRAGGENNEQFF.